This T cell receptor (beta chain) was found in a study of T cells after yellow fever vaccination (dated by TCRdb to the late 2010s). As for the study more broadly: Libraries from fractions with low cell numbers were prepared with the SMART-Seq v4 Ultra Low Input RNA kit. To follow T-cell clones before and after primary and booster YFV17D yellow fever vaccination, bulk TCR alpha and beta repertoires were sequenced over time. Two healthy male donors made up the cohort, one aged 18 to 30 years and the other aged 30 to 40 years. Blood samples were taken at several timepoints before and after primary and secondary immunization, and bulk PBMC replicates and cell subsets were isolated. The research as a whole found: A small share of clonotypes was detected in both CD4 and CD8 compartments, with the overlap likely arising from convergent recombination. Computational filtering was needed because FACS-sorted repertoires could contain abundant contaminating clonotypes from the bulk population. Most clones expanded after primary vaccination (almost 97% of CD4 and 88% of CD8) were re-detected after the booster, suggesting that broad memory maintenance occurred. Because the study included only a couple of donors, the extent to which the findings can be generalized is limited. Compared with the primary T-cell response, the secondary T-cell response was weaker but faster, peaking on day 5 rather than day 15.

Instrument used: Illumina NovaSeq 6000. Synthesis of TCR cDNA relied on 5'RACE template switching, a step that introduced a universal primer site along with unique molecular identifiers. cDNA synthesis was primed from both the TCR alpha and TCR beta constant segments. Libraries were amplified in two PCR steps, with sample barcodes and sequencing adapters added in the second step. Sequencing of libraries was done on Illumina HiSeq 2500 (2x100 bp) or NovaSeq (2x150 bp). For the original study's pipeline: Demultiplexing of reads and collapsing into UMI consensus sequences were performed with MIGEC, and V(D)J alignment was carried out with MiXCR. Vaccine-responding clonotypes were defined with edgeR using replicate PBMC samples, requiring FDR below 0.01 and a log2 fold change above 5 up to day 15. Bulk clonotypes were assigned CD4 or CD8 identity according to which sequenced CD4 or CD8 repertoire held them at higher abundance. In TCRdb, the public reads were trimmed at Q25 with fastp and aligned with MiXCR, with productive beta chains retained. Each CDR3 protein appears once, grouped with its most common genes and DNA. TCRdb's processing, not the authors' own work, is the source of the V and J calls. For this sample the table gives approximately 260,000 distinct CDR3 sequences, of which roughly 4.8% were detected only once. The ten largest clones take up around 3.5% of the sample.

Notes on this clonotype: The clone's antigen remains unknown. Germline and junction disagree at one end, which may indicate a read error.

This sample's treatment or condition label indicates: live attenuated yellow fever vaccine strain. PBMCs were isolated from peripheral blood using a standard Ficoll-Paque protocol. Dynabeads CD4 and CD8 positive selection kits were used to isolate the CD4 and CD8 T-cell fractions. TriZol was used to extract RNA from bulk PBMCs, from CD4 and CD8 fractions, and from dextramer-positive and dextramer-negative fractions. Including the terminal cysteine and phenylalanine, the CDR3 comprises 13 residues. Here the CDR3 DNA is all that survives: 39 bases in frame from base 1. Per the germline V gene, SGHVS is the CDR1 and FNYEAQ is the CDR2.

The material sequenced was CD4+ T cells sorted from PBMCs, taken on the day of the yellow fever booster vaccination. The V and J segments used are TRBV7-6 and TRBJ2-7, and possibly TRBD1, on 5 matching bases. The source is a man younger than 30 who received the YFV17D yellow fever vaccine. The DNA is TGTGCCTGCAGCCTGGGGCAGATATACGAGCAGTACTTC. Its product reads: CACSLGQIYEQYF.